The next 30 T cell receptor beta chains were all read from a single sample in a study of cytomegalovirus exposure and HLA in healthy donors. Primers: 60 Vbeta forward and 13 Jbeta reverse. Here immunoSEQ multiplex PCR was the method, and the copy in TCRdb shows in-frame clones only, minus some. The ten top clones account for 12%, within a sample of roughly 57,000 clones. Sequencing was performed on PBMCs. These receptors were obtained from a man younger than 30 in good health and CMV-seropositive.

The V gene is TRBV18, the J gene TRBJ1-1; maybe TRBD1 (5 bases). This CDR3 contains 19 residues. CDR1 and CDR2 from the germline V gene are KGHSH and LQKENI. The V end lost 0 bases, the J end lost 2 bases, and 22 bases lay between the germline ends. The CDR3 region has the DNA TGTGCCAGCTCACCACCGGTTTCTCGGGGGAGAACGGTCAACACTGAAGCTTTCTTT. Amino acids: CASSPPVSRGRTVNTEAFF.

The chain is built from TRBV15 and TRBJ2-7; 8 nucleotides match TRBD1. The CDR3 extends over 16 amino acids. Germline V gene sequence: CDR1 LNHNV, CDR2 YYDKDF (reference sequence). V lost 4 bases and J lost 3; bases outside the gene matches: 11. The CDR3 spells CATSTSRGTGGYEQYF. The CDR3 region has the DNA TGTGCCACCAGCACGTCCCGAGGGACAGGAGGCTACGAGCAGTACTTC.

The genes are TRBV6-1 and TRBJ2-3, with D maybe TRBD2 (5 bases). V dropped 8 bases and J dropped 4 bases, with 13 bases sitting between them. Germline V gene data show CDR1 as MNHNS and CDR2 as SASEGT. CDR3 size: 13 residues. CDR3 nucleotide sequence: TGTGCCAGCCTCGGCGGAGGCGCAGATACGCAGTATTTT. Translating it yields CASLGGGADTQYF.

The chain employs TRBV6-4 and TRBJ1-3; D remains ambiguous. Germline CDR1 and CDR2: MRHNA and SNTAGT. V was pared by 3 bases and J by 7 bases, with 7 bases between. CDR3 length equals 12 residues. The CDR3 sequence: CASSEPGNTIYF. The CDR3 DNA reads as TGTGCCAGCAGTGAGCCCGGGAACACCATATATTTT.

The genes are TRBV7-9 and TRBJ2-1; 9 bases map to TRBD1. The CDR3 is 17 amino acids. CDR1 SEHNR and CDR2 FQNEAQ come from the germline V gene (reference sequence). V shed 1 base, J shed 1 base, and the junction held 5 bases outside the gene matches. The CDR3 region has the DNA TGTGCCAGCAGCTTAGGGGTACAGGGGGCATCCTACAATGAGCAGTTCTTC. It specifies CASSLGVQGASYNEQFF.

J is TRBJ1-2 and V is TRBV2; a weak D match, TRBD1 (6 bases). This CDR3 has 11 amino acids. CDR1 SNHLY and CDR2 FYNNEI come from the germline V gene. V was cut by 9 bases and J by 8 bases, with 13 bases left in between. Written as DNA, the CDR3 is TGTGCCAGTAGGGGGGGCAAAGGCTACACCTTC. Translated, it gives CASRGGKGYTF. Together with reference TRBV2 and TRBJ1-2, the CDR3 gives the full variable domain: EPEVTQTPSHQVTQMGQEVILRCVPISNHLYFYWYRQILGQKVEFLVSFYNNEISEKSEIFDDQFSVERPDGSNFTLKIRSTKLEDSAMYFCASRGGKGYTFGSGTRLTVV.

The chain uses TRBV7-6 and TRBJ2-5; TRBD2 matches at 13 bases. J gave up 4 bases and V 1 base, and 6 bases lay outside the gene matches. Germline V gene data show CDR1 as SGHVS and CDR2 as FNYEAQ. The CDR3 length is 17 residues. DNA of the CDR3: TGTGCCAGCAGCTTAGTACTAGCGGGAGGGATCGGAGAGACCCAGTACTTC. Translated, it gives CASSLVLAGGIGETQYF. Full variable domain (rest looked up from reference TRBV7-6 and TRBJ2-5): GAGVSQSPRYKVTKRGQDVALRCDPISGHVSLYWYRQALGQGPEFLTYFNYEAQQDKSGLPNDRFSAERPEGSISTLTIQRTEQRDSAMYRCASSLVLAGGIGETQYFGPGTRLLVL.

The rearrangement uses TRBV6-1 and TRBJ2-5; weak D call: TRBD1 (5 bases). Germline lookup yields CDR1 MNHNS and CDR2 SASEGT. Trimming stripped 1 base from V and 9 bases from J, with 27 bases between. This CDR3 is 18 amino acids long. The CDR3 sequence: CASSEDEGAARPHMAQYF. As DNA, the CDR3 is TGTGCCAGCAGTGAAGACGAAGGGGCCGCGAGACCCCATATGGCCCAGTACTTC.

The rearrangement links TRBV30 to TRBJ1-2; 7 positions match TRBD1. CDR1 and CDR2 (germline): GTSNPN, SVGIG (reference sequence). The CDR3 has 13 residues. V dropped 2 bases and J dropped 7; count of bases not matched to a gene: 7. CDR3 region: CAWSLTGTVGYTF. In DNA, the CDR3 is TGTGCCTGGAGTTTAACCGGGACAGTTGGCTACACCTTC.

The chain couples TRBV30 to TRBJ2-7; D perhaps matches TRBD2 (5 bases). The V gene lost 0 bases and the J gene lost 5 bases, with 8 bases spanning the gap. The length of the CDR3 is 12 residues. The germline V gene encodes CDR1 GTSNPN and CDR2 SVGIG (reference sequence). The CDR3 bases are TGTGCCTGGAGTGTTTCCGGGGACGAGCAGTACTTC. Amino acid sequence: CAWSVSGDEQYF.

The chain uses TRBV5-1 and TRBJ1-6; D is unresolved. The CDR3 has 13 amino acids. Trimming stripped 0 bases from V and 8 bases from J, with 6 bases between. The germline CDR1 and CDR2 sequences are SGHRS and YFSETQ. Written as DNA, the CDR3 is TGCGCCAGCAGCTTGGACCGAGATTCACCCCTCCACTTT. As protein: CASSLDRDSPLHF. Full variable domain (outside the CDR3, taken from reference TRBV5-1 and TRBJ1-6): KAGVTQTPRYLIKTRGQQVTLSCSPISGHRSVSWYQQTPGQGLQFLFEYFSETQRNKGNFPGRFSGRQFSNSRSEMNVSTLELGDSALYLCASSLDRDSPLHFGNGTRLTVT.

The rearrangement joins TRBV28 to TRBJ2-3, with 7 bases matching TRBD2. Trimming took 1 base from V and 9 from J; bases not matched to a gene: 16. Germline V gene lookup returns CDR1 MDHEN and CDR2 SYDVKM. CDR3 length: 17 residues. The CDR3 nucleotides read TGTGCCAGCAGTTTATATAGGGAGGGAGCCCCGGGGTGGACGCAGTATTTT. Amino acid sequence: CASSLYREGAPGWTQYF.

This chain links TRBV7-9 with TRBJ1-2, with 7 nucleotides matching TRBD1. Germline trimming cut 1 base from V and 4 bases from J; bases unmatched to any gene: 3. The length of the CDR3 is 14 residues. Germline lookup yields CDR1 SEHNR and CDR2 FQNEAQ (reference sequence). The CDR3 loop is CASSLEDRSYGYTF. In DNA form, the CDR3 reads TGTGCCAGCAGCTTAGAGGACAGGTCCTATGGCTACACCTTC.

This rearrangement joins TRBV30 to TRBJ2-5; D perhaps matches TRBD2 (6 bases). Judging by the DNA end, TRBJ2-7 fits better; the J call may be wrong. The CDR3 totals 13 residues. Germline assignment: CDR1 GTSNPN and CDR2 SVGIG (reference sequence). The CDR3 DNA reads TGTGCCTGGAGGGGAGGACCTCTCTACGAGCAGTACTTC. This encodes CAWRGGPLYEQYF.

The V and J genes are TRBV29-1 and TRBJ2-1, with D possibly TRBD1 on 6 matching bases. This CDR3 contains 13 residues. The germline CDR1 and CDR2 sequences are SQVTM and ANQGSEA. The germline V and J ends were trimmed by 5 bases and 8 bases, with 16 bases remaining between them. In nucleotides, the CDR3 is TGCAGCGTTTTTATAAAACAGGGCTATGAGCAGTTCTTC. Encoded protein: CSVFIKQGYEQFF.

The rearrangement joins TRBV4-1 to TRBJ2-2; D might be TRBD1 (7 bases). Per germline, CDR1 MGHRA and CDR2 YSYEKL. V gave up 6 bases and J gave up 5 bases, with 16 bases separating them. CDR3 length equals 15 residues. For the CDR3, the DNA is TGCGCCAGCAGTGGAGGGGGCCTTGGGACCGGGGAGCTGTTTTTT. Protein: CASSGGGLGTGELFF.

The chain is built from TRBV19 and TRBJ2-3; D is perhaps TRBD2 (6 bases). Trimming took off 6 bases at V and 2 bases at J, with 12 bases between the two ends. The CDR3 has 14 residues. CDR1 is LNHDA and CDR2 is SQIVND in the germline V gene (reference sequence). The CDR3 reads CASSPGTYTDTQYF. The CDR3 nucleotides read TGTGCCAGTAGCCCCGGGACTTACACAGATACGCAGTATTTT.

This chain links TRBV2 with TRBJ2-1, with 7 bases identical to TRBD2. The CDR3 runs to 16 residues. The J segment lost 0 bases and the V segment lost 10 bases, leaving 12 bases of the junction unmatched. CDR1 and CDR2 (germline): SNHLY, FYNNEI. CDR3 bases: TGTGCCACCTCGGGCCCAGAGCGGGGCTCCTACAATGAGCAGTTCTTC. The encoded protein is CATSGPERGSYNEQFF.

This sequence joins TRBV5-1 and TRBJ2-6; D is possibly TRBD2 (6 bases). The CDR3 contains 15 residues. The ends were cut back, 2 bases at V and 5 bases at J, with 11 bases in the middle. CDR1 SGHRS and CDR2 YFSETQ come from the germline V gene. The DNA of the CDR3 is TGCGCCAGCAGCTTAGAGGGAGGTAGGGCCAACGTCCTGACTTTC. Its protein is CASSLEGGRANVLTF.

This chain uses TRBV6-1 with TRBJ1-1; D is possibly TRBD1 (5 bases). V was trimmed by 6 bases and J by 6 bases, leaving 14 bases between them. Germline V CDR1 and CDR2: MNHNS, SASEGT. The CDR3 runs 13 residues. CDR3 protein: CASRSTVIAEAFF. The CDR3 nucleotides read TGTGCCAGCAGATCGACAGTCATAGCTGAAGCTTTCTTT.

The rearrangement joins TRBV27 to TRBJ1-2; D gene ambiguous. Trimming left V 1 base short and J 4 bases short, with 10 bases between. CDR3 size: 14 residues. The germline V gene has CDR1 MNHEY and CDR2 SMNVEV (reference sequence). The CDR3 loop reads CASSLYSASYGYTF. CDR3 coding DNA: TGTGCCAGCAGTTTATATTCTGCTAGCTATGGCTACACCTTC.

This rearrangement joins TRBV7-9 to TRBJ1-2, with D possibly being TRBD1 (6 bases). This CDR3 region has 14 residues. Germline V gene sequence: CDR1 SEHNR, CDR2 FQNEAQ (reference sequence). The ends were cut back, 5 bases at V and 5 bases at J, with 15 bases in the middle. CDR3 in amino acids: CASSPLTGQYGYTF. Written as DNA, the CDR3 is TGTGCCAGCAGCCCGTTGACAGGCCAGTATGGCTACACCTTC.

The CDR3 DNA follows: TGTGCCAGCAGCCAAGACTATGGAGGGTTTGCCTTAGCGGGGTGGACCGGGGAGCTGTTTTTT. It encodes CASSQDYGGFALAGWTGELFF. The chain employs TRBV4-2 and TRBJ2-2; TRBD2 aligns across 8 bases. V shed 0 bases, J shed 5 bases, and the junction held 20 bases outside the gene matches. Looked up from germline, CDR1 is LGHNA and CDR2 is YNFKEQ. The CDR3 length is 21 residues.

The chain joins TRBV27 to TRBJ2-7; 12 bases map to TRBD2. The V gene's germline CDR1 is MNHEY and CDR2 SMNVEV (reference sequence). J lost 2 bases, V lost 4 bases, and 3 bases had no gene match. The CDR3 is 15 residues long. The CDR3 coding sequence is TGTGCCAGCAGTTCGGGGACTAGCGGGCCCTACGAGCAGTACTTC. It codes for CASSSGTSGPYEQYF.

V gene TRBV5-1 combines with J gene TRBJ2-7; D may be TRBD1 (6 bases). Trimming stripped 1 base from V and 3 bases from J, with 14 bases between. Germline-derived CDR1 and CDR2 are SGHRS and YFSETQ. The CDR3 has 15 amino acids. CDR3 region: CASSLSHRDSYEQYF. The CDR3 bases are TGCGCCAGCAGCTTGTCACACAGGGATAGCTACGAGCAGTACTTC.

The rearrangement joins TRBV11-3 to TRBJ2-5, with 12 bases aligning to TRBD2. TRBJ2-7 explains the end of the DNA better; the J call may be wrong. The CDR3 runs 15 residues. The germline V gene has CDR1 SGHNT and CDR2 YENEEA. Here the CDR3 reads CASSARTSGTYEQYF. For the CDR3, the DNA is TGTGCCAGCAGCGCCCGGACTAGCGGGACCTACGAGCAGTACTTC.

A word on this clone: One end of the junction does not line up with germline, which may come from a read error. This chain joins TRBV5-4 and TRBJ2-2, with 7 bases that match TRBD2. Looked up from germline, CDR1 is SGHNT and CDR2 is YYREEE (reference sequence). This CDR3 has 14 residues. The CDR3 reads CAGSLAGRTGELFF. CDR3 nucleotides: TGTGCCGGCAGCTTGGCCGGGAGGACCGGGGAGCTGTTTTTT.

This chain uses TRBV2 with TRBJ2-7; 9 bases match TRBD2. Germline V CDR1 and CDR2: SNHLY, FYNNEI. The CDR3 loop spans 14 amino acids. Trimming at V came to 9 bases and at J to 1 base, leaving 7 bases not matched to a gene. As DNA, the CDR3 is TGTGCCAGAAGGACTAGCGAATCTTCCTACGAGCAGTACTTC. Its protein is CARRTSESSYEQYF.

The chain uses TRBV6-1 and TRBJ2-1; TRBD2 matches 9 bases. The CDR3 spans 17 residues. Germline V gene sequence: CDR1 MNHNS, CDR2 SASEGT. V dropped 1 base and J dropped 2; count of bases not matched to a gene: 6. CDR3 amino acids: CASSEVVGTSPYNEQFF. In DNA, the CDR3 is TGTGCCAGCAGTGAAGTTGTGGGGACTAGCCCCTACAATGAGCAGTTCTTC.

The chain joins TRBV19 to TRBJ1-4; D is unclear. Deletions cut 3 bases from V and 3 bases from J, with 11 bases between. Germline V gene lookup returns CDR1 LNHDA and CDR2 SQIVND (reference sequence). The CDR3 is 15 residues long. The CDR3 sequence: CASSILGSSNEKLFF. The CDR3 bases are TGTGCCAGTAGTATTCTGGGGAGCTCTAATGAAAAACTGTTTTTT.